This T cell receptor beta chain was obtained from a study of T cell responses to AZD1222 COVID-19 vaccine. Overall study context: Second-dose timings of about 4 or about 12 weeks were pooled.

Profiling relied on immunoSEQ multiplex PCR, and the TCRdb table lists in-frame clones only, not all of them. The table lists 65,000 to 100,000 clones, 80% of them singletons, with around 20% in the top ten. CDR1 is SGHNT, CDR2 YENEEA, per germline. Trimming took 5 bases from V and 1 from J, leaving 10 bases between them. The CDR3 consists of 14 residues. Sequencing was performed on peripheral blood, taken on day 0 of AZD1222 vaccination. J is TRBJ2-3 and V is TRBV11-3; D is uncertain. The TCR comes from an adult in good health. The DNA for the CDR3 is TGTGCCAGCAGCAGAGAGGCTGGCACAGATACGCAGTATTTT. Translated, it gives CASSREAGTDTQYF.